Below, 10 T cell receptor beta chains from the same sample are listed, as sequenced in a study of circulating CD8 cells and anti-PD-1 response in melanoma. Each library started from 15 ng of total RNA using the QIAseq Immune Repertoire TCR panel. TCRdb used MiXCR to reprocess the reads, holding one entry per CDR3 protein. This sample has some 1,200 distinct CDR3 sequences; 9.6% occur once, and the top ten carry less than 40%. Live CD3+CD8+TCRalphabeta+ cells were sorted into four subsets by PD-1 and/or TIGIT. The sample consisted of CD8+ T cells from PBMCs, taken at baseline or after one month of anti-PD-1 therapy (not recorded which). Every receptor here comes from a human donor with melanoma.

This clonotype is labeled medium-sized (0.01 to 0.1%). This rearrangement joins TRBV4-2 to TRBJ2-6; D call uncertain. V was clipped by 0 bases and J by 0 bases, with 6 bases between them. Germline CDR1 is LGHNA and CDR2 is YNFKEQ. The CDR3 consists of 16 residues. Here the CDR3 reads CASSQDTGSGANVLTF. The CDR3 DNA sequence: TGTGCCAGCAGCCAAGATACCGGCTCTGGGGCCAACGTCCTGACTTTC.

Details on this clonotype: Because it lacks the conserved phenylalanine or tryptophan at the end, this CDR3 is likely a read error. Here the CDR3 reads CASSPRNIEKLFL. The CDR3 DNA sequence: TGTGCCAGTAGTCCCCGGAACATTGAAAAACTGTTTCTC. The chain uses TRBV19 and TRBJ1-4; D uncertain. Per the germline V gene, CDR1 is LNHDA and CDR2 is SQIVND (reference sequence). Trimming removed 5 bases from V and 7 bases from J, with 11 bases in between. The CDR3 runs to 13 residues.

Sample share makes this clonotype medium-sized. CDR3 sequence: CSARDGDRSYEQYF. CDR3 DNA: TGCAGTGCTAGAGATGGGGACAGATCCTACGAGCAGTACTTC. The V call is TRBV20-1, the J call TRBJ2-7, with 7 positions matching TRBD1. This CDR3 contains 14 residues. Per the germline V gene, CDR1 is DFQATT and CDR2 is SNEGSKA (reference sequence). With V trimmed by 0 bases and J by 1 base, 3 bases remained unmatched.

By its share, this clonotype is medium-sized. This rearrangement joins TRBV3-1 to TRBJ2-3, with unresolved D. Trimming shortened V by 0 bases and J by 2 bases, and 9 bases separated the two germline ends. The CDR3 totals 15 residues. CDR1 is LGHDT and CDR2 is YNNKEL in the germline V gene (reference sequence). CDR3: CASSQEGRPTDTQYF. CDR3 bases: TGTGCCAGCAGCCAAGAGGGAAGACCCACAGATACGCAGTATTTT.

As for this clonotype: A read error may explain this, as a much larger clone is one base away. V and J are TRBV18 and TRBJ2-5; weak D call: TRBD1 (6 bases). The V end lost 3 bases, the J end lost 8 bases, and 13 bases lay between the germline ends. Looked up from germline, CDR1 is KGHSH and CDR2 is LQKENI. The CDR3 consists of 13 residues. CDR3 bases: TGTGCCAGCTCACCGTGGGGGCTGGATACCCAGTACTTC. Amino acid sequence: CASSPWGLDTQYF.

Within the sample, this clonotype is medium-sized. The gene calls are TRBV5-4 and TRBJ2-3, with D hard to call. With 1 base removed from V and 0 bases from J, the gap between germline ends came to 3 bases. CDR1 SGHNT and CDR2 YYREEE come from the germline V gene (reference sequence). The CDR3 length is 13 residues. In DNA form, the CDR3 reads TGTGCCAGCAGCTTGACCAGCACAGATACGCAGTATTTT. Its protein is CASSLTSTDTQYF.

This clonotype is termed hyperexpanded (1% or more). V is TRBV20-1 and J is TRBJ2-3, with 10 nucleotides matching TRBD2. The CDR3 loop spans 15 amino acids. Trimming took 3 bases from V and 2 from J; bases not matched to a gene: 5. CDR1 and CDR2 from the germline V gene are DFQATT and SNEGSKA (reference sequence). The CDR3 here is CSASPGLADTDTQYF. CDR3 DNA: TGCAGTGCTAGCCCCGGACTAGCGGACACAGATACGCAGTATTTT.

This clonotype is judged medium-sized. The chain employs TRBV6-5 and TRBJ2-3; 8 positions match TRBD2. The CDR3 spans 17 residues. Germline V gene data show CDR1 as MNHEY and CDR2 as SVGAGI. The J segment lost 0 bases and the V segment lost 7 bases, leaving 12 bases of the junction unmatched. In DNA form, the CDR3 reads TGTGCCAGCACCTCTCTTATGGGCGGGGGGAGCACAGATACGCAGTATTTT. Amino acid sequence: CASTSLMGGGSTDTQYF.

This clonotype is judged medium-sized. The chain combines TRBV16 with TRBJ2-1, with 10 nucleotides matching TRBD2. The CDR3 covers 18 residues. Germline trimming cut 2 bases from V and 1 base from J; bases unmatched to any gene: 8. Germline V lookup: CDR1 KGHSY, CDR2 FQNENV. The CDR3 DNA sequence: TGTGCCAGCAGCCAAGGAGCGGGGGGGCCAGAATCCTACAATGAGCAGTTCTTC. It codes for CASSQGAGGPESYNEQFF.

Concerning this clonotype: One end of the junction fails to match germline, which may point to a read error. The chain couples TRBV10-3 to TRBJ2-5, with D possibly called TRBD1 or TRBD2 (5 bases each). CDR1 and CDR2 (germline): ENHRY, SYGVKD. There are 14 residues in the CDR3. CDR3 residues: CAVSEMGELKTQYF. CDR3 sequence (DNA): TGTGCCGTCAGTGAAATGGGGGAATTGAAGACCCAGTACTTC.